A single sample gave rise to the 2 T cell receptor beta chains below, sequenced in a study of Graves' ophthalmopathy and Graves' hyperthyroidism. TCR beta CDR3 regions were amplified from RNA transcripts. Following a first-round RT-PCR that used HTBI primers, a second-round multiplex PCR was carried out. TCRdb analysed the multiplex PCR reads with MiXCR anew, one entry per CDR3 protein. This table holds about 480,000 distinct CDR3 sequences, approximately 15% found once. Material: blood. The receptors come from a woman in her thirties with Graves' ophthalmopathy.

This clonotype was recorded at least ten times. This chain joins TRBV7-8 and TRBJ1-6; a possible D gene is TRBD1 (6 bases). This CDR3 comprises 15 residues. Germline CDR1 reads SGHVS; CDR2 reads FQNEAQ. Trimming took 5 bases from V and 6 from J, leaving 14 bases between them. The CDR3 region has the DNA TGTGCCAGCAGCCCCCTGGACAGAAGTAATTCACCCCTCCACTTT. Its translation is CASSPLDRSNSPLHF.

The chain has TRBV7-3 and TRBJ2-2; D tentatively fits TRBD1 or TRBD2 (5 bases each). CDR3 length: 16 residues. With 0 bases removed from V and 5 bases from J, the gap between germline ends came to 13 bases. From germline, CDR1 is SGHTA and CDR2 FQGTGA. This chain's CDR3 is CASSLTGTKQTGELFF. The CDR3 region has the DNA TGTGCCAGCAGCTTAACAGGGACCAAGCAAACCGGGGAGCTGTTTTTT. Full variable domain (missing parts from reference TRBV7-3 and TRBJ2-2): GAGVSQTPSNKVTEKGKYVELRCDPISGHTALYWYRQSLGQGPEFLIYFQGTGAADDSGLPNDRFFAVRPEGSVSTLKIQRTERGDSAVYLCASSLTGTKQTGELFFGEGSRLTVL.